A single T cell receptor (beta chain) is shown here with its context. Its antigen is currently unknown. The authors gated naive CD8 T cells as CD8+CD4-CCR7+CD45RA+ for sorting. Germline CDR1 and CDR2: SGDLS and YYNGEE. The CDR3 has 14 amino acids. Trimming took 4 bases from V and 5 from J; bases not matched to a gene: 6. In TCRdb, the PCR reads were re-called with MiXCR into one record per CDR3 protein. This table holds about half a million distinct CDR3 sequences, about 20% found once. The data originate from a study of molecular identifiers for immune sequencing clone quantification. Study-wide points: Over 97% of effector molecules, but under 1% in naive cells, were held by clones with more than 20 RNA copies. Detecting spiked Jurkat TCR RNA from one cell among roughly 900,000 naive cells was reportedly possible.

V gene TRBV9 combines with J gene TRBJ1-1; 9 bases are shared with TRBD1. Material: naive CD8+ T cells from blood, with Jurkat cell RNA spiked in. Stated subset: FACS-sorted CD8+CD4-CCR7+CD45RA+ naive T cells. This sequence was found in a human donor in good health. Some libraries in this study had Jurkat cell RNA spiked in. The CDR3 sequence is CASSSGDRVTEAFF. Written as DNA, the CDR3 is TGTGCCAGCAGCTCGGGGGACAGGGTGACTGAAGCTTTCTTT.